This T cell receptor beta chain was sequenced in a study of blood T cell repertoires in COVID-19. Overall study: Sources were T cells, B-cell-depleted T cells, or PBMCs; the material itself was cDNA or gDNA.

TCRdb's table, derived via immunoSEQ multiplex PCR, lists solely in-frame clones and lacks some. Of some 120,000 clones in the sample, approximately 87% were seen once. Trimming took off 4 bases at V and 7 bases at J, with 16 bases between the two ends. Germline CDR1 is SEHNR and CDR2 is FQNEAQ (reference sequence). This CDR3 is built from 14 residues. The receptor's source is a woman aged 55-69 years with acute or convalescent COVID-19. The sequenced sample consisted of peripheral blood. The chain is built from TRBV7-9 and TRBJ1-2, with a possible D match to TRBD1 (6 bases). The CDR3 DNA is TGTGCCAGCAGCTCCGCAGGGGCCGCCCTTGGCTACACCTTC. Translated, it gives CASSSAGAALGYTF.